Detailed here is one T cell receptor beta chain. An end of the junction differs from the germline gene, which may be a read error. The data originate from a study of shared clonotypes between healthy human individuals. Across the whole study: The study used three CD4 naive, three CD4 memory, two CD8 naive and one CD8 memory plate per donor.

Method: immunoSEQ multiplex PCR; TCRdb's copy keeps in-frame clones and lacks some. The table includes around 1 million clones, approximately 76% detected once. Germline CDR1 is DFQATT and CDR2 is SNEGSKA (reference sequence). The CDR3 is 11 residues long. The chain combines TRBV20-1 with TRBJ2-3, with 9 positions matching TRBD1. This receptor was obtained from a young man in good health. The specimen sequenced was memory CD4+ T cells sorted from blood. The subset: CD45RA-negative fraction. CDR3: CSAETGTGRCF. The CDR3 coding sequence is TGCAGTGCAGAAACCGGGACAGGGAGGTGTTTT.